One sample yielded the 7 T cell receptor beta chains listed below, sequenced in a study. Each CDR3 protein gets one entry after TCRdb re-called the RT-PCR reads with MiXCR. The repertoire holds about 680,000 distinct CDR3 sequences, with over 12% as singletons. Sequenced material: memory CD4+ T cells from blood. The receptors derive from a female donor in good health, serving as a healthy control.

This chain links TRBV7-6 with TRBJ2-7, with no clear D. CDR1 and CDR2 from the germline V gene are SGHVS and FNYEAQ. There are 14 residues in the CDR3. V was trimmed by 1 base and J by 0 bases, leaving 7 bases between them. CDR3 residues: CASSLEESSYEQYF. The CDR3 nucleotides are TGTGCCAGCAGCTTAGAGGAAAGCTCCTACGAGCAGTACTTC.

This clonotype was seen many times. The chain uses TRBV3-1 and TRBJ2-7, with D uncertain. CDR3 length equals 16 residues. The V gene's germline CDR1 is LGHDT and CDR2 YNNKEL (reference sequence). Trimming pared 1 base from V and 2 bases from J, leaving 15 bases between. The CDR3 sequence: CASSQASLLITYEQYF. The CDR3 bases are TGTGCCAGCAGCCAAGCAAGCCTCCTGATTACCTACGAGCAGTACTTC.

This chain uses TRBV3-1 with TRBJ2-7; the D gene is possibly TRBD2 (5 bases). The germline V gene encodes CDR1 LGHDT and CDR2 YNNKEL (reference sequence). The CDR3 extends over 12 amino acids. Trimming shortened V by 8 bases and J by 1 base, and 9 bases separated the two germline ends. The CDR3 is CASGSESYEQYF. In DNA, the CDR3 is TGTGCCAGCGGGAGTGAGTCCTACGAGCAGTACTTC.

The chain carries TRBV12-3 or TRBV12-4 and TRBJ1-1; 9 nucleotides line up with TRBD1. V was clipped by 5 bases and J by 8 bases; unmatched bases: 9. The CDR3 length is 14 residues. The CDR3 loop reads CASSPTGTGREAFF. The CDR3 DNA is TGTGCCAGCAGTCCAACCGGGACAGGGAGAGAAGCTTTCTTT.

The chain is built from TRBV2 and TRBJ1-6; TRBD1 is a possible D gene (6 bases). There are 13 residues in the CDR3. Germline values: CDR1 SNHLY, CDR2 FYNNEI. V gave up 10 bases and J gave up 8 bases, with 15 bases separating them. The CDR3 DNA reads TGTGCCACCTCTACGGAGGGGGATTCACCCCTCCACTTT. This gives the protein CATSTEGDSPLHF.

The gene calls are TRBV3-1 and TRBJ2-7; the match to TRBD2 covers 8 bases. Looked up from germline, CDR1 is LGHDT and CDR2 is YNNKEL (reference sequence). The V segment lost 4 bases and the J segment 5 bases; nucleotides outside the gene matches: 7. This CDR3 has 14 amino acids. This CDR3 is CASSPTRTSNEQYF. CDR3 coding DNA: TGTGCCAGCAGCCCCACACGGACTAGCAACGAGCAGTACTTC.

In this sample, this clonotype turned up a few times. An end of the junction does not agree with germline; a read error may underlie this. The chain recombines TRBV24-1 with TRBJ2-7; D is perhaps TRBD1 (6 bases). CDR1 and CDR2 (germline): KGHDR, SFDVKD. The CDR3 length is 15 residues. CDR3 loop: CATSGLGAGAYEQYF. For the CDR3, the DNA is TGTGCCACCAGTGGTTTGGGTGCAGGGGCCTACGAGCAGTACTTC.